A selection of T cell receptor beta chains follows, all from one sample in a study of siplizumab effects on memory and regulatory T cells. Libraries were prepared by immunoSEQ multiplex PCR; TCRdb keeps only in-frame clonotypes and omits some of them. The profile shows more than 60,000 clones, 85% to 95% of them singletons. The sequencing input was CD8+ T cells sorted from blood. These receptors were obtained from a human donor in good health. Each CDR3 is given with its conserved first and last residue. Each record gives: D gene, J gene, V gene, clone size, CDR3 length, CDR3 protein, CDR3 DNA. The D gene is left open where the match is weak. Some rows mark clone size as missing; the rest say once, few, many or name a class of expanded clone.

D: TRBD1; J: TRBJ1-6; V: TRBV5-1; size: few; length: 18; CDR3: CASSATGGGVGYNSPLHF; DNA: TGCGCCAGCAGCGCTACAGGGGGCGGCGTCGGCTATAATTCACCCCTCCACTTT
D: .; J: TRBJ2-5; V: TRBV27; size: .; length: 13; CDR3: CASSPGSVQTQYF; DNA: TGTGCCAGCAGTCCGGGATCCGTACAGACCCAGTACTTC
D: TRBD1; J: TRBJ2-7; V: TRBV28; size: .; length: 15; CDR3: CASSFRGQSSYEQYF; DNA: TGTGCCAGCAGTTTCAGGGGACAGAGCTCCTACGAGCAGTACTTC
D: .; J: TRBJ1-2; V: TRBV10-1; size: .; length: 14; CDR3: CASSEEGPSDGYTF; DNA: TGCGCCAGCAGTGAGGAGGGTCCTTCGGATGGCTACACCTTC
D: TRBD1; J: TRBJ2-7; V: TRBV28; size: .; length: 15; CDR3: CASSFRGQTSYEQYF; DNA: TGTGCCAGCAGTTTCCGGGGACAGACCTCCTACGAGCAGTACTTC
D: .; J: TRBJ2-5; V: TRBV5-1; size: once; length: 15; CDR3: CASSFNSGPQETQYF; DNA: TGCGCCAGCAGCTTCAACAGCGGCCCCCAAGAGACCCAGTACTTC
D: TRBD2; J: TRBJ2-1; V: TRBV5-6; size: .; length: 11; CDR3: CASSSGGEQFF; DNA: TGTGCCAGCAGCTCCGGGGGGGAGCAGTTCTTC
D: .; J: TRBJ2-1; V: TRBV11-1; size: .; length: 15; CDR3: CASSIPGPKYNEQFF; DNA: TGTGCCAGCAGCATTCCGGGACCCAAATACAATGAGCAGTTCTTC
D: .; J: TRBJ2-1; V: TRBV4-3; size: once; length: 16; CDR3: CASSQAALRGADEQFF; DNA: TGCGCCAGCAGCCAAGCAGCTTTGAGAGGCGCCGATGAGCAGTTCTTC
D: .; J: TRBJ2-7; V: TRBV6-1; size: once; length: 11; CDR3: CARGLGGEQYF; DNA: TGTGCCCGCGGTCTTGGGGGTGAGCAGTACTTC
D: .; J: TRBJ2-5; V: TRBV5-1; size: .; length: 15; CDR3: CASRRPRGWVETQYF; DNA: TGCGCCAGCAGACGCCCCAGGGGTTGGGTGGAGACCCAGTACTTC
D: .; J: TRBJ2-7; V: TRBV29-1; size: .; length: 13; CDR3: CSVSPHDGYEQYF; DNA: TGCAGCGTTAGCCCTCATGACGGCTACGAGCAGTACTTC
D: TRBD2; J: TRBJ2-1; V: TRBV7-8; size: .; length: 15; CDR3: CASSPRGGTYNEQFF; DNA: TGTGCCAGCAGCCCTCGCGGGGGGACCTACAATGAGCAGTTCTTC
D: TRBD1; J: TRBJ1-1; V: TRBV6-6; size: .; length: 14; CDR3: CASSPLGGGTEAFF; DNA: TGTGCCAGCAGTCCGTTAGGGGGCGGGACTGAAGCTTTCTTT
D: .; J: TRBJ1-2; V: TRBV5-1; size: .; length: 17; CDR3: CASSLSVWSGLNYGYTF; DNA: TGCGCCAGCAGCTTGTCGGTTTGGAGCGGGCTAAACTATGGCTACACCTTC
D: TRBD1; J: TRBJ1-1; V: TRBV9; size: .; length: 14; CDR3: CASSDRGGNTEAFF; DNA: TGTGCCAGCAGCGACAGGGGGGGGAACACTGAAGCTTTCTTT
D: TRBD2; J: TRBJ2-7; V: TRBV9; size: .; length: 14; CDR3: CASSVDGSGDEQYF; DNA: TGTGCCAGCAGCGTAGATGGTAGCGGGGACGAGCAGTACTTC
D: TRBD2; J: TRBJ2-3; V: TRBV4-3; size: .; length: 17; CDR3: CASSQDRTRSFVDTQYF; DNA: TGCGCCAGCAGCCAAGATCGGACTAGAAGTTTCGTAGATACGCAGTATTTT
D: TRBD1; J: TRBJ2-7; V: TRBV4-1; size: .; length: 14; CDR3: CASSRDRGSYEQYF; DNA: TGCGCCAGCAGCCGAGACAGGGGTTCCTACGAGCAGTACTTC
D: .; J: TRBJ2-2; V: TRBV9; size: .; length: 12; CDR3: CASSVDTGELFF; DNA: TGTGCCAGCAGCGTAGATACCGGGGAGCTGTTTTTT
D: .; J: TRBJ1-3; V: TRBV28; size: .; length: 15; CDR3: CASSLPAGAGNTIYF; DNA: TGTGCCAGCAGTTTACCAGCCGGGGCGGGAAACACCATATATTTT
D: .; J: TRBJ1-4; V: TRBV11-2; size: .; length: 14; CDR3: CASSFGSTNEKLFF; DNA: TGTGCCAGCAGCTTCGGTTCAACTAATGAAAAACTGTTTTTT
D: .; J: TRBJ1-1; V: TRBV28; size: few; length: 12; CDR3: CASSWTNTEAFF; DNA: TGTGCCAGCAGTTGGACGAACACTGAAGCTTTCTTT
D: .; J: TRBJ2-2; V: TRBV5-4; size: .; length: 15; CDR3: CASSPLGTFLGELFF; DNA: TGTGCCAGCAGCCCTCTCGGGACTTTCCTCGGGGAGCTGTTTTTT
D: .; J: TRBJ1-2; V: TRBV28; size: .; length: 13; CDR3: CASSPRDNYGYTF; DNA: TGTGCCAGCAGTCCGAGGGACAACTATGGCTACACCTTC
D: .; J: TRBJ2-3; V: TRBV9; size: .; length: 13; CDR3: CASSDRRTDTQYF; DNA: TGTGCCAGCAGCGATCGGCGCACAGATACGCAGTATTTT
D: .; J: TRBJ1-2; V: TRBV5-6; size: .; length: 15; CDR3: CASTWGGVDNYGYTF; DNA: TGTGCCAGCACGTGGGGAGGGGTGGATAACTATGGCTACACCTTC
D: .; J: TRBJ1-2; V: TRBV27; size: .; length: 16; CDR3: CASRRTSTDLNYGYTF; DNA: TGTGCCAGCAGACGCACCTCGACAGACTTGAACTATGGCTACACCTTC
D: .; J: TRBJ1-2; V: TRBV5-4; size: once; length: 14; CDR3: CASSLPEGGYGYTF; DNA: TGTGCCAGCAGCTTGCCAGAAGGGGGCTATGGCTACACCTTC
D: .; J: TRBJ2-1; V: TRBV4-3; size: once; length: 20; CDR3: CASSRIRDSPTESSYNEQFF; DNA: TGCGCCAGCAGCCGGATCCGGGACTCTCCTACCGAAAGCTCCTACAATGAGCAGTTCTTC
D: .; J: TRBJ1-1; V: TRBV5-5; size: once; length: 12; CDR3: CASSSRNTEAFF; DNA: TGTGCCAGCAGTTCCCGGAACACTGAAGCTTTCTTT
D: .; J: TRBJ2-1; V: TRBV6-6; size: .; length: 13; CDR3: CASGGPTGNEQFF; DNA: TGTGCCAGCGGGGGCCCTACGGGGAATGAGCAGTTCTTC
D: .; J: TRBJ1-5; V: TRBV4-2; size: .; length: 16; CDR3: CASSQDPGGSNQPQHF; DNA: TGTGCCAGCAGCCAAGATCCGGGGGGTAGCAATCAGCCCCAGCATTTT
D: TRBD1; J: TRBJ1-6; V: TRBV19; size: .; length: 19; CDR3: CASPDQGVGGSSYNSPLHF; DNA: TGTGCCAGTCCCGACCAGGGGGTGGGGGGAAGCTCCTATAATTCACCCCTCCACTTT
D: .; J: TRBJ2-1; V: TRBV9; size: .; length: 14; CDR3: CASSAEGTYNEQFF; DNA: TGTGCCAGCAGCGCGGAGGGAACCTACAATGAGCAGTTCTTC
D: .; J: TRBJ2-6; V: TRBV11-3; size: once; length: 16; CDR3: CASSLVGGSGASVLTF; DNA: TGTGCCAGCAGCTTAGTAGGCGGCTCTGGGGCCAGCGTCCTGACTTTC
D: .; J: TRBJ1-4; V: TRBV7-9; size: .; length: 16; CDR3: CASRPATGLGDEKLFF; DNA: TGTGCCAGCAGGCCAGCCACCGGCCTTGGGGATGAAAAACTGTTTTTT
D: .; J: TRBJ1-1; V: TRBV7-2; size: .; length: 14; CDR3: CASSPEQGGPEAFF; DNA: TGTGCCAGCAGCCCCGAACAGGGAGGGCCTGAAGCTTTCTTT
D: .; J: TRBJ1-5; V: TRBV6-4; size: .; length: 17; CDR3: CASSVRGREVFCQPQHF; DNA: TGTGCCAGCAGTGTGCGGGGCAGGGAGGTATTTTGCCAGCCCCAGCATTTT
D: .; J: TRBJ1-1; V: TRBV29-1; size: once; length: 13; CDR3: CSVEGGVGTEAFF; DNA: TGCAGCGTTGAGGGGGGGGTCGGCACTGAAGCTTTCTTT
D: TRBD1; J: TRBJ2-7; V: TRBV28; size: .; length: 15; CDR3: CASSLEGAPTYEQYF; DNA: TGTGCCAGCAGTTTAGAGGGGGCGCCCACCTACGAGCAGTACTTC
D: TRBD1; J: TRBJ1-2; V: TRBV23-1; size: .; length: 16; CDR3: CASSQSGQQSTYGYTF; DNA: TGCGCCAGCAGTCAATCGGGACAGCAATCCACTTATGGCTACACCTTC
D: .; J: TRBJ2-7; V: TRBV9; size: .; length: 16; CDR3: CASSVDEGRWGDEQYF; DNA: TGTGCCAGCAGCGTAGATGAGGGCCGATGGGGGGACGAGCAGTACTTC
D: .; J: TRBJ2-1; V: TRBV7-3; size: .; length: 14; CDR3: CASSPNGDYNEQFF; DNA: TGTGCCAGCAGCCCAAATGGGGATTACAATGAGCAGTTCTTC
D: .; J: TRBJ2-7; V: TRBV4-1; size: .; length: 13; CDR3: CASSQVSSYEQYF; DNA: TGCGCCAGCAGCCAAGTCAGCTCCTACGAGCAGTACTTC
D: .; J: TRBJ1-1; V: TRBV7-9; size: .; length: 13; CDR3: CASSRGASTEAFF; DNA: TGTGCCAGCAGCCGAGGGGCGAGCACTGAAGCTTTCTTT
D: TRBD1; J: TRBJ2-3; V: TRBV7-2; size: .; length: 15; CDR3: CASSLAGQRTDTQYF; DNA: TGTGCCAGCAGCTTAGCGGGACAGAGGACAGATACGCAGTATTTT
D: TRBD1; J: TRBJ2-7; V: TRBV5-4; size: .; length: 15; CDR3: CASSPGTGAPYEQYF; DNA: TGTGCCAGCAGCCCCGGGACAGGAGCTCCCTACGAGCAGTACTTC
D: .; J: TRBJ2-5; V: TRBV11-2; size: .; length: 13; CDR3: CASSLELQETQYF; DNA: TGTGCCAGCAGCTTAGAATTGCAAGAGACCCAGTACTTC
D: .; J: TRBJ2-7; V: TRBV6-1; size: .; length: 16; CDR3: CASSGSLGSSPYEQYF; DNA: TGTGCCAGCAGTGGATCCCTGGGAAGCTCCCCATACGAGCAGTACTTC
D: .; J: TRBJ2-5; V: TRBV2; size: .; length: 11; CDR3: CASSEGETQYF; DNA: TGTGCCAGCAGTGAAGGGGAGACCCAGTACTTC
D: TRBD1; J: TRBJ1-6; V: TRBV6-4; size: .; length: 14; CDR3: CASSTGGPNSPLHF; DNA: TGTGCCAGCAGTACAGGGGGCCCAAATTCACCCCTCCACTTT
D: TRBD2; J: TRBJ2-1; V: TRBV7-6; size: .; length: 16; CDR3: CASSPGAGSSYNEQFF; DNA: TGTGCCAGCAGCCCCGGAGCGGGATCCTCCTACAATGAGCAGTTCTTC
D: .; J: TRBJ2-7; V: TRBV19; size: .; length: 12; CDR3: CASSIGADEQYF; DNA: TGTGCCAGTAGTATTGGGGCAGACGAGCAGTACTTC